This TCR beta chain was captured by sequencing in a study of blood T cells in healthy people across ages. Overall study findings and caveats: Higher diversity, along with more naive CD4+ cells, distinguished long-lived donors from aged donors.

This CDR3 region has 11 residues. Deletions cut 3 bases from V and 10 bases from J, with 10 bases between. CDR1 is DFQATT and CDR2 is SNEGSKA in the germline V gene (reference sequence). To note about this clonotype: Its antigen is currently unknown.

Through a sample-barcoded 5' primer and a J-beta primer mix, a second PCR was run for about 6 to 11 cycles. TCRdb itself ran the 5' RACE reads through MiXCR, one entry per CDR3 protein. The repertoire consists of 850,000 to 1,000,000 distinct CDR3 sequences, with just over 50% occurring once and the leading ten covering 20% to 25%. The chain has TRBV20-1 and TRBJ2-1; no reliable D call. The source of this sequence is a woman in her fifties or sixties in good health. What was sequenced was blood. The CDR3 nucleotides read TGCAGTGCTAGTGGAGCACGGGAGCAGTTCTTC. Its translation: CSASGAREQFF.